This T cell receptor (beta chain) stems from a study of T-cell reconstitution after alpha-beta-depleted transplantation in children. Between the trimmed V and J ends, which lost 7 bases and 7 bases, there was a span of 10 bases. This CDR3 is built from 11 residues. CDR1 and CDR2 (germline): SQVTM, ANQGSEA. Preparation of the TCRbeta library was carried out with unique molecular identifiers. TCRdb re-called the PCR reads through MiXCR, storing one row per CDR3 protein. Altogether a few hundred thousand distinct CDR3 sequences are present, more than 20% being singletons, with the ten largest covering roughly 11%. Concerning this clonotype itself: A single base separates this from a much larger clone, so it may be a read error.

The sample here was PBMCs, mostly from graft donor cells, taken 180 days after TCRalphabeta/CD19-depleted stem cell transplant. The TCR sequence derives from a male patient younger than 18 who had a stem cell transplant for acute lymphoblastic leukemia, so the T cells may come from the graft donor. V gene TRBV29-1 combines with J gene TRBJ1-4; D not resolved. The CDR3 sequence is CSAGSVEKLFF. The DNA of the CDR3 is TGCAGCGCCGGTTCAGTTGAAAAACTGTTTTTT.